Shown below are 20 T cell receptor beta chains from a single sample sequenced in a study of identical twins. TCRdb re-derived calls from the 5' RACE reads in MiXCR, one entry per CDR3 protein. The table includes about 200,000 distinct CDR3 sequences, roughly a tenth detected once. The material sequenced was memory T cells sorted from blood. The source is a man between 50 and 59 years old in good health.

This clonotype was seen repeatedly, ten times or more. This chain connects TRBV4-1 to TRBJ2-5; 7 nucleotides line up with TRBD1. Germline V CDR1 and CDR2: MGHRA, YSYEKL. Trimming took 0 bases from V and 5 from J; bases not matched to a gene: 0. CDR3 length: 13 residues. The CDR3, as DNA: TGCGCCAGCAGCCAAGAGGACAGGGAGACCCAGTACTTC. Translation: CASSQEDRETQYF.

This clonotype showed up just once. The DNA for the CDR3 is TGTGCCAGCAGCTTATGGCCCAGCGAGCAGTACTTC. The encoded protein is CASSLWPSEQYF. The chain carries TRBV7-6 and TRBJ2-7; D is uncertain. Trimming stripped 2 bases from V and 6 bases from J, with 8 bases between. This CDR3 is built from 12 residues. Germline-derived CDR1 and CDR2 are SGHVS and FNYEAQ.

This clonotype was detected many times. The chain couples TRBV12-3 or TRBV12-4 to TRBJ1-4; no definite D call. The CDR3 runs to 12 residues. V was cut by 3 bases and J by 8 bases, with 7 bases left in between. CDR3 residues: CASSFQHEKLFF. CDR3 DNA: TGTGCCAGCAGTTTCCAGCACGAAAAACTGTTTTTT.

This clonotype has a count of ten or more. The chain links TRBV4-2 to TRBJ1-6, with 7 bases lining up with TRBD1. With 1 base clipped from V and 4 bases from J, the junction kept 4 bases outside the gene matches. This CDR3 comprises 16 residues. Germline CDR1 reads LGHNA; CDR2 reads YNFKEQ. The DNA of the CDR3 is TGTGCCAGCAGCCAAGCCCCGGGACAGTATAATTCACCCCTCCACTTT. Amino acids: CASSQAPGQYNSPLHF.

This clonotype has ten or more counts. The chain combines TRBV28 with TRBJ1-2; 9 bases map to TRBD1. This CDR3 spans 16 amino acids. In germline, CDR1 is MDHEN, CDR2 SYDVKM. V was pared by 5 bases and J by 2 bases, with 9 bases of the junction left unmatched. CDR3 sequence (DNA): TGTGCCAGCAGTCTGGATTTGGGGACAGGGAACTATGGCTACACCTTC. Translation: CASSLDLGTGNYGYTF.

Only a few counts were recorded for this clonotype. The CDR3 nucleotides are TGTGCCAGCAGCTCCAGGGTAACATCCTACAATGAGCAGTTCTTC. It yields the protein CASSSRVTSYNEQFF. This chain joins TRBV7-2 and TRBJ2-1; TRBD1 might be the D (5 bases). This CDR3 has 15 residues. V was cut by 4 bases and J by 1 base, with 11 bases left in between. Germline CDR1 reads SGHTA; CDR2 reads FQGNSA.

In this sample, this clonotype turned up many times. The chain recombines TRBV29-1 with TRBJ2-3, with TRBD1 identical over 7 bases. CDR1 SQVTM and CDR2 ANQGSEA come from the germline V gene. The J segment lost 1 base and the V segment lost 2 bases, leaving 3 bases of the junction unmatched. This CDR3 is 14 amino acids long. The CDR3 is CSVESGTGTDTQYF. CDR3 coding DNA: TGCAGCGTTGAATCCGGGACAGGCACAGATACGCAGTATTTT.

In its sample, this clonotype was seen a few times. The chain is built from TRBV7-2 and TRBJ2-7, with 12 positions matching TRBD2. This CDR3 is built from 13 residues. Germline assignment: CDR1 SGHTA and CDR2 FQGNSA. V trimming: 8 bases; J trimming: 4 bases; junction bases outside the gene matches: 3. The CDR3: CASAGTSGYEQYF. The CDR3 DNA reads TGTGCCAGCGCCGGGACTAGCGGGTACGAGCAGTACTTC.

This clonotype was seen more than once but under ten times. The chain combines TRBV20-1 with TRBJ2-4, with D perhaps TRBD1 (6 bases). Looked up from germline, CDR1 is DFQATT and CDR2 is SNEGSKA (reference sequence). Trimming removed 1 base from V and 5 bases from J, with 15 bases in between. This CDR3 region has 15 residues. The chain's CDR3 is CSARVLGTPENIQYF. Here the CDR3 DNA reads TGCAGTGCTAGAGTTCTCGGGACACCTGAAAACATTCAGTACTTC.

Many counts were recorded for this clonotype. The V call is TRBV20-1, the J call TRBJ2-7; D assignment may be TRBD1 or TRBD2 (7 bases each). The CDR3 totals 13 residues. V was shortened by 4 bases and J by 3 bases, with 13 bases between the two germline ends. CDR1 and CDR2 from the germline V gene are DFQATT and SNEGSKA (reference sequence). CDR3 residues: CSAKDREGYEQYF. The CDR3 DNA is TGCAGTGCTAAAGACAGGGAGGGCTACGAGCAGTACTTC.

This clonotype appeared many times. The chain uses TRBV20-1 and TRBJ2-7, with a possible D match to TRBD1 (6 bases). This CDR3 is 13 amino acids long. V was trimmed by 3 bases and J by 2 bases, leaving 11 bases between them. Germline CDR1 DFQATT, CDR2 SNEGSKA (reference sequence). The CDR3 nucleotides read TGCAGTGCTAGCGGGAAGGGGGCCTACGAGCAGTACTTC. Translating gives CSASGKGAYEQYF.

J is TRBJ2-3 and V is TRBV12-3 or TRBV12-4; 10 nucleotides match TRBD1. CDR3 length equals 15 residues. V was pared by 5 bases and J by 8 bases, with 10 bases of the junction left unmatched. The CDR3 loop is CASSHRDRGGGTQYF. CDR3 sequence (DNA): TGTGCCAGCAGTCACCGGGACAGGGGAGGAGGTACGCAGTATTTT.

J is TRBJ2-5 and V is TRBV7-6; perhaps TRBD1 as D (6 bases). This CDR3 is 16 amino acids long. CDR1 SGHVS and CDR2 FNYEAQ come from the germline V gene. V gave up 5 bases and J gave up 1 base, with 17 bases separating them. The CDR3 spells CASSHNPGTSQETQYF. CDR3 nucleotides: TGTGCCAGCAGCCATAACCCCGGGACATCCCAAGAGACCCAGTACTTC.

V usage is TRBV9 and J usage is TRBJ1-3, with D unclear. In germline, CDR1 is SGDLS, CDR2 YYNGEE. Trimming removed 4 bases at V and 0 bases at J, with 20 bases between. The CDR3 is 18 residues long. This CDR3 is CASSQGLLDRGSGNTIYF. CDR3 nucleotides: TGTGCCAGCAGCCAAGGCCTTTTAGACCGGGGCTCTGGAAACACCATATATTTT.

This rearrangement joins TRBV28 to TRBJ1-2, with TRBD1 matching over 7 bases. In germline, CDR1 is MDHEN, CDR2 SYDVKM. The V segment lost 5 bases and the J segment 4 bases; nucleotides outside the gene matches: 7. This CDR3 region has 14 residues. CDR3 amino acids: CASSRQGSGYGYTF. The CDR3 DNA follows: TGTGCCAGCAGTCGACAGGGATCGGGCTATGGCTACACCTTC.

This clonotype was observed at least ten times. The chain carries TRBV4-1 and TRBJ2-7; 8 bases fit TRBD1. Germline V lookup: CDR1 MGHRA, CDR2 YSYEKL. With V trimmed by 1 base and J by 3 bases, 5 bases remained unmatched. This CDR3 is 15 amino acids long. CDR3 loop: CASSQAGQARYEQYF. The CDR3 nucleotides are TGCGCCAGCAGCCAAGCGGGACAGGCGCGCTACGAGCAGTACTTC.

V usage is TRBV7-8 and J usage is TRBJ2-7, with a tentative D call TRBD2 (5 bases). Germline V gives CDR1 SGHVS, CDR2 FQNEAQ. This CDR3 is 13 amino acids long. V was shortened by 5 bases and J by 2 bases, with 10 bases between the two germline ends. The CDR3 nucleotides read TGTGCCAGCAGCCCACGGGAACCCTACGAGCAGTACTTC. Protein: CASSPREPYEQYF.

V is TRBV3-1 and J is TRBJ2-7; possibly TRBD1 for D (6 bases). The CDR3 consists of 15 residues. V shed 4 bases and J shed 1 base, with 14 bases lying between them. CDR1 is LGHDT, CDR2 YNNKEL, per germline (reference sequence). For the CDR3, the DNA is TGTGCCAGCAGCCCTACAGGGTTAATTTCCTACGAGCAGTACTTC. Amino acids: CASSPTGLISYEQYF.

This clonotype was counted ten times or more. The chain recombines TRBV6-2 or TRBV6-3 with TRBJ2-1; D unresolved. The CDR3 spans 15 residues. Deletions cut 5 bases from V and 0 bases from J, with 11 bases between. Germline V gene sequence: CDR1 MNHEY, CDR2 SVGEGT. DNA of the CDR3: TGTGCCAGCAGTCACGACGGTAGCTCCTACAATGAGCAGTTCTTC. Encoded protein: CASSHDGSSYNEQFF.

Many counts were recorded for this clonotype. This chain joins TRBV6-2 or TRBV6-3 and TRBJ1-1; no clear D gene. With 0 bases removed from V and 11 bases from J, the gap between germline ends came to 7 bases. CDR3 length: 11 residues. Germline V gene lookup returns CDR1 MNHEY and CDR2 SVGEGT. Here the CDR3 reads CASSYSGRAFF. CDR3 bases: TGTGCCAGCAGTTACTCGGGGAGGGCTTTCTTT.